This T cell receptor beta chain originates from a study of blood T cell repertoires in COVID-19. Whole-study context: Acute and convalescent COVID-19 specimens originated in the United States, Italy and Spain. T cells, B-cell-depleted T cells, or PBMCs provided the cDNA or gDNA that served as material.

As handled by the study authors: Scientists estimated how many nucleated cells there were by amplifying reference gene primers. Sequencing used immunoSEQ multiplex PCR; TCRdb keeps in-frame clones, though not all of them. That table gives V, J and clone size, and the DNA gave D and trimming. The table shows around 68,000 clones, with over 75% occurring only once. Trimming stripped 4 bases from V and 4 bases from J, with 12 bases between. Looked up from germline, CDR1 is SGHRS and CDR2 is YFSETQ. The CDR3 has 14 residues. The clonotype originates from a man older than 75 with acute or convalescent COVID-19. Sequenced sample: peripheral blood. The rearrangement links TRBV5-1 to TRBJ2-1, with TRBD2 as a possible D gene (6 bases). This CDR3 reads CASSNSGRYNEQFF. The CDR3 DNA is TGCGCCAGCAGCAATAGCGGAAGATACAATGAGCAGTTCTTC.